The present TCR beta chain was sequenced within a study of blood T cell repertoires in COVID-19. Germline lookup yields CDR1 SGHNT and CDR2 YYREEE (reference sequence). The CDR3 covers 16 residues. The ends lost 4 bases at V and 2 bases at J; junction bases unmatched: 7. Clones were read by immunoSEQ multiplex PCR, and TCRdb kept only the in-frame ones, dropping some. The table records 78,000 or so clones, roughly four fifths of them present only once. Sequencing input: peripheral blood. This chain connects TRBV5-4 to TRBJ1-4, with 8 nucleotides matching TRBD1. The receptor comes from a man aged 80 or over with acute or convalescent COVID-19. The CDR3 reads CASSGQGGATNEKLFF. The CDR3 nucleotides are TGTGCCAGCAGCGGACAGGGAGGAGCTACTAATGAAAAACTGTTTTTT.